The next 17 T cell receptor beta chains were all read from a single sample in a study of cytomegalovirus exposure and HLA in healthy donors. PCR involved 60 Vbeta and 13 Jbeta primers. The method was immunoSEQ multiplex PCR; TCRdb's version includes in-frame clones alone and lacks a portion of them. The repertoire holds a few hundred thousand clones, with less than 80% as singletons. Sequencing was performed on PBMCs. Every receptor here comes from a girl aged 2 to 10 in good health and CMV-seronegative.

The chain recombines TRBV7-9 with TRBJ1-2; D gene unclear. In germline, CDR1 is SEHNR, CDR2 FQNEAQ (reference sequence). This CDR3 contains 13 residues. V shed 5 bases and J shed 4 bases, with 11 bases lying between them. The DNA for the CDR3 is TGTGCCAGCAGCCCCGGGAACAGCTATGGCTACACCTTC. It specifies CASSPGNSYGYTF. The complete variable domain, with remaining parts taken from reference TRBV7-9 and TRBJ1-2, reads DTGVSQNPRHKITKRGQNVTFRCDPISEHNRLYWYRQTLGQGPEFLTYFQNEAQLEKSRLLSDRFSAERPKGSFSTLEIQRTEQGDSAMYLCASSPGNSYGYTFGSGTRLTVV.

This clone was counted between two and nine times. This chain uses TRBV19 with TRBJ1-5, with D maybe TRBD1 (5 bases). Germline-derived CDR1 and CDR2 are LNHDA and SQIVND (reference sequence). This CDR3 has 15 amino acids. Trimming took off 3 bases at V and 2 bases at J, with 11 bases between the two ends. CDR3 in DNA: TGTGCCAGTAGTATGATGCAGGGCGGCAATCAGCCCCAGCATTTT. Residues: CASSMMQGGNQPQHF.

This clone was seen a few times. The chain uses TRBV18 and TRBJ1-2, with 8 bases lining up with TRBD1. This CDR3 region has 14 residues. V lost 3 bases, J lost 3 bases, and 3 bases stayed unmatched. The V gene's germline CDR1 is KGHSH and CDR2 LQKENI. CDR3 bases: TGTGCCAGCTCACCTAAGGACAGGGACTATGGCTACACCTTC. This gives the protein CASSPKDRDYGYTF.

The gene calls are TRBV21-1 and TRBJ1-4; the listed D gene, TRBD1, was not tested against the DNA. TRBV21-1 is tagged as a pseudogene. The CDR3 is 20 amino acids. CDR3 coding DNA: TGTGCCAGCAGCAAAGGGGGAAGGCGGACAGACCCTGCAACTAATGAAAAACTGTTTTTT. Protein product: CASSKGGRRTDPATNEKLFF.

V and J are TRBV5-1 and TRBJ1-4; tentatively, D is TRBD1 (5 bases). The V gene's germline CDR1 is SGHRS and CDR2 YFSETQ. This CDR3 has 14 amino acids. V was cut by 2 bases and J by 5 bases, with 10 bases left in between. CDR3 nucleotides: TGCGCCAGCAGCTTTGGGGCTTCGAATGAAAAACTGTTTTTT. Protein product: CASSFGASNEKLFF.

The chain is built from TRBV9 and TRBJ1-1, with D unclear. Trimming took 3 bases from V and 2 from J, leaving 8 bases between them. The germline V gene encodes CDR1 SGDLS and CDR2 YYNGEE. CDR3 size: 13 residues. The DNA for the CDR3 is TGTGCCAGCAGCGATCCAGTTAACACTGAAGCTTTCTTT. Encoded protein: CASSDPVNTEAFF.

The chain employs TRBV5-1 and TRBJ2-2; 9 nucleotides agree with TRBD2. Germline V gene data show CDR1 as SGHRS and CDR2 as YFSETQ. V lost 4 bases to trimming and J lost 2 bases; unmatched junction nucleotides: 3. The CDR3 contains 15 residues. CDR3 DNA: TGCGCCAGCAGCCCTAGCGGGACCAACACCGGGGAGCTGTTTTTT. Its translation is CASSPSGTNTGELFF.

This clone was seen a few times. CDR3 residues: CASMDRAVSNEKLFF. The CDR3 nucleotides are TGTGCCAGCATGGACAGGGCGGTGTCAAATGAAAAACTGTTTTTT. This chain uses TRBV2 with TRBJ1-4; 8 bases line up with TRBD1. CDR3 length: 15 amino acids. Germline-derived CDR1 and CDR2 are SNHLY and FYNNEI. V dropped 7 bases and J dropped 5; count of bases not matched to a gene: 9.

This rearrangement joins TRBV2 to TRBJ2-2; D not resolved. The CDR3 spans 13 residues. Germline values: CDR1 SNHLY, CDR2 FYNNEI. The germline V and J ends were trimmed by 8 bases and 3 bases, with 10 bases remaining between them. The CDR3 loop is CASLEEYTGELFF. CDR3 in DNA: TGTGCCAGCCTCGAGGAGTACACCGGGGAGCTGTTTTTT. Drawing the rest from reference TRBV2 and TRBJ2-2, the complete variable domain is EPEVTQTPSHQVTQMGQEVILRCVPISNHLYFYWYRQILGQKVEFLVSFYNNEISEKSEIFDDQFSVERPDGSNFTLKIRSTKLEDSAMYFCASLEEYTGELFFGEGSRLTVL.

DNA for the CDR3: TGTGCCAGCAGCCAAGAAATCGGGACAGGGTTGCAGCCCCAGCATTTT. Its protein is CASSQEIGTGLQPQHF. The chain employs TRBV4-2 and TRBJ1-5; 9 nucleotides match TRBD1. The CDR3 extends over 16 amino acids. The V gene end was trimmed by 0 bases and the J gene end by 7 bases; junction bases not matched to a gene: 7. Germline lookup yields CDR1 LGHNA and CDR2 YNFKEQ.

The chain joins TRBV4-2 to TRBJ2-7; tentatively, D is TRBD1 (6 bases). Germline CDR1 LGHNA, CDR2 YNFKEQ. The CDR3 spans 15 residues. Trimming stripped 1 base from V and 3 bases from J, with 13 bases between. CDR3 region: CASSQGDTRFYEQYF. CDR3 in DNA: TGTGCCAGCAGCCAAGGGGACACCAGGTTCTACGAGCAGTACTTC.

The rearrangement joins TRBV27 to TRBJ1-2; TRBD1 is a possible D gene (5 bases). The V end lost 6 bases, the J end lost 4 bases, and 21 bases lay between the germline ends. This CDR3 spans 16 amino acids. The germline CDR1 and CDR2 sequences are MNHEY and SMNVEV (reference sequence). The CDR3 coding sequence is TGTGCCAGCAGCCCCTCGGCCCCGACAGCGCCCTATGGCTACACCTTC. Translation gives CASSPSAPTAPYGYTF.

The chain is built from TRBV7-8 and TRBJ2-7, with a weak D call TRBD2 (5 bases). V was trimmed by 9 bases and J by 1 base, leaving 13 bases between them. The CDR3 covers 13 residues. Looked up from germline, CDR1 is SGHVS and CDR2 is FQNEAQ. CDR3 nucleotides: TGTGCCAGTCGAGGGCATAGGTCCTACGAGCAGTACTTC. Residues: CASRGHRSYEQYF. The full variable domain, with the rest looked up from reference TRBV7-8 and TRBJ2-7, is GAGVSQSPRYKVAKRGQDVALRCDPISGHVSLFWYQQALGQGPEFLTYFQNEAQLDKSGLPSDRFFAERPEGSVSTLKIQRTQQEDSAVYLCASRGHRSYEQYFGPGTRLTVT.

The chain recombines TRBV6-5 with TRBJ2-7, with unresolved D. V lost 2 bases to trimming and J lost 0 bases, with 11 bases between them. The CDR3 runs 15 residues. CDR1 is MNHEY and CDR2 is SVGAGI in the germline V gene. For the CDR3, the DNA is TGTGCCAGCAGTTACCTTAGCAAGCACTCCTACGAGCAGTACTTC. This encodes CASSYLSKHSYEQYF.

This chain uses TRBV6-5 with TRBJ1-2; 7 bases are shared with TRBD1. This CDR3 spans 15 amino acids. Germline CDR1 and CDR2: MNHEY and SVGAGI. V dropped 5 bases and J dropped 2; count of bases not matched to a gene: 8. Here the CDR3 reads CASSRRDSDNYGYTF. As DNA, the CDR3 is TGTGCCAGCAGTAGACGGGACAGCGACAACTATGGCTACACCTTC.

In its sample, this clone was seen once. The V call is TRBV14, the J call TRBJ2-7; 9 bases map to TRBD2. Germline V gene data show CDR1 as SGHDN and CDR2 as FVKESK. V dropped 1 base and J dropped 0; count of bases not matched to a gene: 1. This CDR3 contains 15 residues. This CDR3 is CASSQGLAASYEQYF. CDR3 bases: TGTGCCAGCAGCCAAGGACTAGCGGCCTCCTACGAGCAGTACTTC. The full variable domain, rest sourced from reference TRBV14 and TRBJ2-7, is EAGVTQFPSHSVIEKGQTVTLRCDPISGHDNLYWYRRVMGKEIKFLLHFVKESKQDESGMPNNRFLAERTGGTYSTLKVQPAELEDSGVYFCASSQGLAASYEQYFGPGTRLTVT.

In its sample, this clone was seen a few times. This chain connects TRBV25-1 to TRBJ2-1; 7 positions agree with TRBD2. The CDR3 extends over 14 amino acids. V was pared by 4 bases and J by 12 bases, with 12 bases of the junction left unmatched. The germline gives CDR1 MGHDK, CDR2 SYGVNS. The CDR3 DNA is TGTGCCAGCAGTGGCGTTGTGGGGGGGGTAGGGCAGTTCTTC. Translating it yields CASSGVVGGVGQFF. Filled out from reference TRBV25-1 and TRBJ2-1, the complete variable domain reads EADIYQTPRYLVIGTGKKITLECSQTMGHDKMYWYQQDPGMELHLIHYSYGVNSTEKGDLSSESTVSRIRTEHFPLTLESARPSHTSQYLCASSGVVGGVGQFFGPGTRLTVL.